A selection of T cell receptor beta chains follows, all from one sample in a study of beta chain features in type 1 diabetes. This table comes from immunoSEQ multiplex PCR, and its TCRdb copy is limited to in-frame clones, with some not included. The sample includes approximately 140,000 clones, 6.9% of them seen just once. Specimen: central memory CD4+ T cells from blood. The receptors shown here come from a woman under 40 in good health. CDR3s include the opening cysteine and the closing phenylalanine or tryptophan. D genes are given only for firm matches. Rows give clone size only sometimes, using once, few, many, or a class for an expanded clone.

d_call	clone_size	cdr3_length	v_call	j_call	cdr3_aa	cdr3_nt
NA	few	12	TRBV7-2	TRBJ2-3	CASSLGGNTQYF	TGTGCCAGCAGCTTGGGGGGAAATACGCAGTATTTT
NA	NA	15	TRBV6-5	TRBJ2-1	CASSYSQGRWYEQFF	TGTGCCAGCAGTTACTCTCAGGGTAGGTGGTATGAGCAGTTCTTC
TRBD1	few	15	TRBV27	TRBJ2-3	CASSRDRPSTDTQYF	TGTGCCAGCAGTCGGGACAGGCCTAGCACAGATACGCAGTATTTT
NA	NA	12	TRBV28	TRBJ1-5	CASGTLNQPQHF	TGTGCCAGCGGGACATTAAATCAGCCCCAGCATTTT
TRBD2	NA	17	TRBV9	TRBJ2-1	CASSVVSSGGVYNEQFF	TGTGCCAGCAGCGTAGTGAGTAGCGGGGGAGTGTACAATGAGCAGTTCTTC
NA	NA	20	TRBV5-1	TRBJ1-5	CASSPEGPSVSRYSNQPQHF	TGCGCCAGCAGTCCCGAGGGCCCCTCGGTCTCCCGATATAGCAATCAGCCCCAGCATTTT
NA	few	15	TRBV28	TRBJ1-2	CASSFPRGSVYGYTF	TGTGCCAGCAGTTTCCCGCGGGGCTCGGTCTATGGCTACACCTTC
NA	few	15	TRBV6-1	TRBJ2-5	CASSRGAGDQETQYF	TGTGCCAGCAGCCGGGGGGCGGGCGACCAAGAGACCCAGTACTTC
TRBD1	NA	14	TRBV6-5	TRBJ2-7	CASSTRTGDYEQYF	TGTGCCAGCAGTACCAGGACAGGGGACTACGAGCAGTACTTC
NA	NA	12	TRBV6-6	TRBJ2-7	CASSKTAYEQYF	TGTGCCAGCAGCAAAACAGCCTACGAGCAGTACTTC
NA	few	13	TRBV29-1	TRBJ2-3	CSVMTRSTDTQYF	TGCAGCGTGATGACTAGAAGCACAGATACGCAGTATTTT
TRBD2	few	16	TRBV7-2	TRBJ2-7	CASTFGAGALGYEQYF	TGTGCCAGCACCTTTGGGGCGGGAGCGCTAGGCTACGAGCAGTACTTC
NA	NA	16	TRBV15	TRBJ1-4	CATSRESGPGAEKLFF	TGTGCCACCAGCAGAGAGTCCGGCCCCGGAGCGGAAAAACTGTTTTTT
NA	few	14	TRBV10-3	TRBJ1-5	CAISESSRGQPQHF	TGTGCCATCAGTGAGTCATCCAGGGGACAGCCCCAGCATTTT
TRBD1	many	15	TRBV28	TRBJ2-7	CASIPRGQGAGEQYF	TGTGCCAGCATCCCCCGGGGGCAGGGGGCGGGAGAGCAGTACTTC
TRBD2	NA	15	TRBV9	TRBJ2-3	CASSVSSGRYDTQYF	TGTGCCAGCAGCGTATCTAGCGGGAGATATGATACGCAGTATTTT
TRBD2	NA	13	TRBV6-6	TRBJ2-7	CASREREWGEQYF	TGTGCCAGCAGAGAGCGGGAGTGGGGGGAGCAGTACTTC
TRBD2	NA	15	TRBV11-2	TRBJ2-1	CASSLGTSGSYEQFF	TGCGCCAGCAGCCTCGGGACTAGCGGGAGCTATGAGCAGTTCTTC
NA	NA	13	TRBV6-5	TRBJ2-2	CASSYTPPGELFF	TGTGCCAGCAGTTACACTCCCCCCGGGGAGCTGTTTTTT
NA	NA	15	TRBV25-1	TRBJ1-3	CASSAAGYSGNTIYF	TGTGCCAGCAGTGCCGCAGGGTACTCTGGAAACACCATATATTTT
NA	many	14	TRBV7-9	TRBJ2-3	CASSFSKGVDTQYF	TGTGCCAGCAGCTTTTCCAAGGGGGTGGATACGCAGTATTTT
NA	NA	14	TRBV7-6	TRBJ1-5	CASSLTGLNQPQHF	TGTGCCAGCAGCTTAACAGGGCTCAATCAGCCCCAGCATTTT
TRBD1	many	14	TRBV7-2	TRBJ2-1	CASTVDREANEQFF	TGTGCCAGCACAGTGGACAGGGAGGCTAATGAGCAGTTCTTC
NA	many	15	TRBV29-1	TRBJ2-3	CSVELPQGSTDTQYF	TGCAGCGTTGAATTACCCCAGGGGAGCACAGATACGCAGTATTTT
TRBD2	few	16	TRBV7-8	TRBJ2-5	CASSYLAGGNQETQYF	TGTGCCAGCAGCTACCTAGCGGGTGGGAATCAAGAGACCCAGTACTTC
NA	NA	14	TRBV28	TRBJ2-7	CASSYSQGPYEQYF	TGTGCCAGCAGTTATAGTCAGGGCCCCTACGAGCAGTACTTC
NA	many	12	TRBV7-9	TRBJ2-7	CASSLVGDEQYF	TGTGCCAGCAGCTTAGTGGGCGACGAGCAGTACTTC
TRBD2	few	14	TRBV28	TRBJ2-7	CASSFASGRYEQYF	TGTGCCAGCAGTTTCGCTAGCGGGAGATACGAGCAGTACTTC
NA	few	15	TRBV19	TRBJ2-2	CASSTQTGNTGELFF	TGTGCCAGTAGTACCCAGACAGGGAACACCGGGGAGCTGTTTTTT
TRBD1	few	15	TRBV5-4	TRBJ1-1	CASSLDRDGDTEAFF	TGTGCCAGCAGTTTAGACAGGGATGGTGACACTGAAGCTTTCTTT
NA	few	16	TRBV5-6	TRBJ2-6	CASSKTGYSGANVLTF	TGTGCCAGCAGCAAGACAGGTTACTCTGGGGCCAACGTCCTGACTTTC
NA	NA	11	TRBV9	TRBJ2-1	CASSILHEQFF	TGTGCCAGCAGCATCCTACATGAGCAGTTCTTC
NA	few	16	TRBV30	TRBJ2-3	CAWSPGHLSSTDTQYF	TGTGCCTGGAGTCCGGGACACCTTTCTAGCACAGATACGCAGTATTTT
TRBD2	NA	17	TRBV6-1	TRBJ2-2	CASSEGPGGPYTGELFF	TGTGCCAGCAGTGAGGGGCCGGGAGGGCCGTATACCGGGGAGCTGTTTTTT
NA	NA	15	TRBV7-2	TRBJ2-1	CASSIAEGTYNEQFF	TGTGCCAGCAGCATAGCGGAGGGGACCTACAATGAGCAGTTCTTC
TRBD1	few	13	TRBV10-3	TRBJ1-4	CAIRDRAGEKLFF	TGTGCCATCAGAGACAGGGCGGGTGAAAAACTGTTTTTT
TRBD2	few	15	TRBV29-1	TRBJ2-3	CSVGVAGGSTDTQYF	TGCAGCGTTGGGGTAGCGGGAGGTAGCACAGATACGCAGTATTTT
NA	few	13	TRBV6-1	TRBJ2-7	CASSGGRAYEQYF	TGTGCCAGCAGTGGGGGCAGGGCCTACGAGCAGTACTTC